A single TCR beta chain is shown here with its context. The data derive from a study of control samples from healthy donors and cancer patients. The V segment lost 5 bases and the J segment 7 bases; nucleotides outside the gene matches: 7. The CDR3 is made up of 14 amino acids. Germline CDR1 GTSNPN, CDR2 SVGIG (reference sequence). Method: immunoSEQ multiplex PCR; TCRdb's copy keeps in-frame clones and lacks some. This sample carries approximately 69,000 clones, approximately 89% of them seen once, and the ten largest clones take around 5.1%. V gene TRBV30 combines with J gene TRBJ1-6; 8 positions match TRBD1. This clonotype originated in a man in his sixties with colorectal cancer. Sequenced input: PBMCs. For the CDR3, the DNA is TGTGCCTGGCAAATAGGGACAGGAAATTCACCCCTCCACTTT. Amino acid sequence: CAWQIGTGNSPLHF.